The 8 T cell receptor beta chains presented below share a single source sample, sequenced in a study of blood T cell repertoires in COVID-19. Assay: immunoSEQ multiplex PCR; the TCRdb copy retains only in-frame clones and omits some. The table records 220,000 or so clones, approximately 82% of them present only once. The specimen was peripheral blood. The origin of the receptors is a woman aged 80 or older with acute or convalescent COVID-19.

The chain couples TRBV4-1 to TRBJ1-4; D not certain. Germline loops: CDR1 MGHRA, CDR2 YSYEKL. The length of the CDR3 is 15 residues. V shed 1 base and J shed 2 bases, with 8 bases lying between them. CDR3 amino acids: CASSQVGRTNEKLFF. CDR3 bases: TGCGCCAGCAGCCAAGTTGGGAGGACTAATGAAAAACTGTTTTTT.

This chain connects TRBV7-8 to TRBJ2-1; TRBD1 matches at 8 bases. The CDR3 sequence is 15 residues long. Germline V gene data show CDR1 as SGHVS and CDR2 as FQNEAQ. With 1 base clipped from V and 3 bases from J, the junction kept 2 bases outside the gene matches. The CDR3 coding sequence is TGTGCCAGCAGCTTAGTCGGGACAGGCTACAATGAGCAGTTCTTC. This gives the protein CASSLVGTGYNEQFF.

The chain links TRBV28 to TRBJ2-1, with 14 bases identical to TRBD2. The ends lost 5 bases at V and 7 bases at J; junction bases unmatched: 4. CDR3 length: 15 residues. Germline values: CDR1 MDHEN, CDR2 SYDVKM. The CDR3 coding sequence is TGTGCCAGCAGTCCGGGACTAGCGGGAGTGAATGAGCAGTTCTTC. This codes for CASSPGLAGVNEQFF.

The chain couples TRBV19 to TRBJ1-2; TRBD1 aligns across 9 bases. The J segment lost 5 bases and the V segment lost 9 bases, leaving 13 bases of the junction unmatched. Looked up from germline, CDR1 is LNHDA and CDR2 is SQIVND (reference sequence). The CDR3 contains 15 residues. CDR3 residues: CASTGGAAPFYGYTF. The DNA for the CDR3 is TGTGCCAGCACAGGGGGCGCGGCTCCCTTTTATGGCTACACCTTC.

V and J are TRBV2 and TRBJ2-3, with 9 bases that match TRBD1. V was pared by 7 bases and J by 6 bases, with 17 bases of the junction left unmatched. Germline assignment: CDR1 SNHLY and CDR2 FYNNEI. The CDR3 loop spans 17 amino acids. The CDR3 loop reads CASTGPGTGIYVDTQYF. CDR3 nucleotide sequence: TGTGCCAGCACCGGACCGGGGACAGGGATTTATGTGGATACGCAGTATTTT.

This chain connects TRBV7-2 to TRBJ2-1, with 11 bases that match TRBD1. The V gene end was trimmed by 7 bases and the J gene end by 4 bases; junction bases not matched to a gene: 6. The germline CDR1 and CDR2 sequences are SGHTA and FQGNSA. The CDR3 extends over 15 amino acids. CDR3 protein: CASNKGTGGYNEQFF. The CDR3, as DNA: TGTGCCAGCAACAAGGGGACAGGGGGTTACAATGAGCAGTTCTTC.

The V call is TRBV10-3, the J call TRBJ1-5; unclear D gene. Trimming took off 2 bases at V and 5 bases at J, with 4 bases between the two ends. Germline V CDR1 and CDR2: ENHRY, SYGVKD. This CDR3 region has 12 residues. The CDR3 reads CAISEPYQPQHF. CDR3 nucleotides: TGTGCCATCAGTGAGCCCTATCAGCCCCAGCATTTT.

The V gene is TRBV6-2 or TRBV6-3, the J gene TRBJ1-1, with D possibly matching TRBD1 (6 bases). The V gene's germline CDR1 is MNHEY and CDR2 SVGEGT. The CDR3 sequence is 13 residues long. Trimming shortened V by 0 bases and J by 11 bases, and 13 bases separated the two germline ends. The CDR3 loop reads CASSYSTGTYAFF. The DNA for the CDR3 is TGTGCCAGCAGTTACTCAACAGGGACGTACGCTTTCTTT.